This passage covers 5 T cell receptor beta chains from one sample sequenced in a study of coeliac disease (dated by TCRdb to between 2021 and 2023). The protocol used for the library was the immunoSEQ multiplex PCR assay. TCRdb holds this immuneACCESS table with in-frame rearrangements only. Some clones are missing; in checked studies, unresolved V genes explain under half, and the rest has no known cause. In this sample the table shows roughly 6,500 clones, around 65% of which occur a single time. The biggest ten clones account for about 6.7% of the sample. Sequenced: lamina propria lymphocytes from the gut. The cell subset or site label, read with the paper, signifies: lamina propria cell (LPC) fraction of small intestinal biopsy. The source of these receptors is a man aged 45-65 years with active celiac disease.

V and J are TRBV5-1 and TRBJ1-4; D not certain. V lost 0 bases, J lost 8 bases, and 11 bases lay in between. Germline lookup yields CDR1 SGHRS and CDR2 YFSETQ. This CDR3 is built from 14 residues. The CDR3 spells CASSLAAGWEKLFF. The CDR3 DNA reads TGCGCCAGCAGCTTGGCCGCGGGTTGGGAAAAACTGTTTTTT. Drawing the rest from reference TRBV5-1 and TRBJ1-4, the complete variable domain is KAGVTQTPRYLIKTRGQQVTLSCSPISGHRSVSWYQQTPGQGLQFLFEYFSETQRNKGNFPGRFSGRQFSNSRSEMNVSTLELGDSALYLCASSLAAGWEKLFFGSGTQLSVL.

The chain joins TRBV12-5 to TRBJ2-7; 9 nucleotides agree with TRBD1. Germline CDR1 is LGHNT and CDR2 is FRNRAP. The ends lost 8 bases at V and 3 bases at J; junction bases unmatched: 8. CDR3 length: 14 residues. CDR3 protein: CASNVGQGGYEQYF. CDR3 DNA: TGTGCTAGTAACGTGGGACAGGGAGGCTACGAGCAGTACTTC.

The CDR3 here is CASSPPVGGRTEAFF. CDR3 in DNA: TGTGCCAGCAGCCCACCAGTCGGGGGAAGGACTGAAGCTTTCTTT. The rearrangement links TRBV11-3 to TRBJ1-1, with D perhaps TRBD1 (5 bases). Germline loops: CDR1 SGHNT, CDR2 YENEEA. V was cut by 5 bases and J by 5 bases, with 18 bases left in between. The CDR3 covers 15 residues.

This chain connects TRBV7-9 to TRBJ2-3; 9 nucleotides agree with TRBD1. This CDR3 is built from 14 residues. Germline loops: CDR1 SEHNR, CDR2 FQNEAQ (reference sequence). Unmatched junction bases numbered 4, after V lost 4 bases and J lost 5 bases. As DNA, the CDR3 is TGTGCCAGCAGCTCGACAGGGGGAGGAGATACGCAGTATTTT. Its translation: CASSSTGGGDTQYF.

This chain links TRBV5-8 with TRBJ2-1, with 12 bases matching TRBD2. The CDR3 is made up of 14 amino acids. V lost 3 bases to trimming and J lost 12 bases; unmatched junction nucleotides: 7. The germline CDR1 and CDR2 sequences are SGHTS and YDEGEE. CDR3 residues: CASSYTSGRSRQFF. CDR3 sequence (DNA): TGTGCCAGCAGCTATACTAGCGGGAGGAGCCGGCAGTTCTTC.